Listed here are 11 T cell receptor beta chains from one sample, sequenced in a study of shared clonotypes between healthy human individuals. TCRdb's table, derived via immunoSEQ multiplex PCR, lists solely in-frame clones and lacks some. The sample has about 2.4 million clones; approximately 94% are singletons. The sample comprised naive CD4+ T cells sorted from blood. Subset defined: CD45RA+ positively selected. The receptors stem from a man between 18 and 29 years old in good health.

CDR3 sequence (DNA): TGTGCCAGCGCCGAAGGAACAGCAGAGACCCAGTACTTC. Its protein product is CASAEGTAETQYF. This sequence joins TRBV7-6 and TRBJ2-5; D ambiguous. V was clipped by 8 bases and J by 4 bases, with 14 bases between them. The V gene's germline CDR1 is SGHVS and CDR2 FNYEAQ. This CDR3 contains 13 residues.

The chain employs TRBV2 and TRBJ1-6, with 9 nucleotides matching TRBD1. Germline trimming cut 5 bases from V and 7 bases from J; bases unmatched to any gene: 6. There are 15 residues in the CDR3. Germline V gene data show CDR1 as SNHLY and CDR2 as FYNNEI. The CDR3 spells CASSYRDRANSPLHF. In DNA form, the CDR3 reads TGTGCCAGCAGTTATAGGGACAGGGCGAATTCACCCCTCCACTTT.

The chain carries TRBV5-1 and TRBJ2-5; D may be TRBD1 (5 bases). This CDR3 comprises 14 residues. CDR1 is SGHRS, CDR2 YFSETQ, per germline. Trimming took 4 bases from V and 1 from J, leaving 11 bases between them. DNA for the CDR3: TGCGCCAGCAGCGTCGGACACGGCCAAGAGACCCAGTACTTC. Encoded protein: CASSVGHGQETQYF.

This sequence joins TRBV10-3 and TRBJ2-1; 14 positions match TRBD2. J lost 2 bases, V lost 11 bases, and 11 bases had no gene match. This CDR3 has 17 amino acids. The germline V gene has CDR1 ENHRY and CDR2 SYGVKD. The CDR3 sequence: CAAAAGTSGRTYNEQFF. The CDR3 DNA sequence: TGTGCCGCAGCAGCCGGGACTAGCGGGAGAACCTACAATGAGCAGTTCTTC.

This chain links TRBV19 with TRBJ2-3; D may match TRBD1 or TRBD2 (6 bases each). This CDR3 has 14 amino acids. The germline V and J ends were trimmed by 1 base and 12 bases, with 17 bases remaining between them. The germline V gene has CDR1 LNHDA and CDR2 SQIVND (reference sequence). CDR3 nucleotide sequence: TGTGCCAGTAGTATAGGGGGGGCCGGCGGTTTACAGTATTTT. It encodes CASSIGGAGGLQYF. Together with reference TRBV19 and TRBJ2-3, the CDR3 gives the full variable domain: DGGITQSPKYLFRKEGQNVTLSCEQNLNHDAMYWYRQDPGQGLRLIYYSQIVNDFQKGDIAEGYSVSREKKESFPLTVTSAQKNPTAFYLCASSIGGAGGLQYFGPGTRLTVL.

The rearrangement links TRBV9 to TRBJ2-5; TRBD1 aligns across 9 bases. Germline CDR1 SGDLS, CDR2 YYNGEE. The V segment lost 2 bases and the J segment 5 bases; nucleotides outside the gene matches: 7. This CDR3 has 15 residues. CDR3 DNA: TGTGCCAGCAGCGTGGGACAGGGAAGTGGGGAGACCCAGTACTTC. This encodes CASSVGQGSGETQYF.

The chain uses TRBV30 and TRBJ1-6; TRBD1 aligns across 7 bases. The CDR3 spans 18 residues. Per germline, CDR1 GTSNPN and CDR2 SVGIG (reference sequence). Trimming took 3 bases from V and 0 from J; bases not matched to a gene: 11. The CDR3 DNA sequence: TGTGCCTGGAGACCGGTGAGGACAGGTAGCTCCTATAATTCACCCCTCCACTTT. It codes for CAWRPVRTGSSYNSPLHF.

The V gene is TRBV9, the J gene TRBJ2-3, with TRBD2 matching over 7 bases. Germline V gene sequence: CDR1 SGDLS, CDR2 YYNGEE. The CDR3 consists of 16 residues. V was clipped by 0 bases and J by 0 bases; unmatched bases: 4. This CDR3 is CASSVAGTTSTDTQYF. The CDR3 coding sequence is TGTGCCAGCAGCGTAGCAGGGACTACTAGCACAGATACGCAGTATTTT.

This chain links TRBV12-2 with TRBJ1-1; the table assigns TRBD1, which was not confirmed against the DNA. TRBV12-2 is deemed a pseudogene. There are 18 residues in the CDR3. The CDR3 DNA follows: TGTGCAAGTCGCCCGAAGGGGACAGGGGGCTTAATGAACACTGAAGCTTTCTTT. It is translated as CASRPKGTGGLMNTEAFF.

The chain joins TRBV6-5 to TRBJ2-2, with 10 bases fitting TRBD1. Germline values: CDR1 MNHEY, CDR2 SVGAGI. Losses at the gene ends were 2 bases for V and 6 bases for J; bases not matched to a gene: 3. The CDR3 has 15 residues. The chain's CDR3 is CASSYDRGQAGELFF. The CDR3 DNA reads TGTGCCAGCAGTTACGACAGGGGGCAGGCCGGGGAGCTGTTTTTT.

This clone appeared a single time. V and J are TRBV4-1 and TRBJ2-3; tentatively, D is TRBD2 (6 bases). The CDR3 totals 13 residues. Trimming stripped 0 bases from V and 5 bases from J, with 6 bases between. Germline CDR1 is MGHRA and CDR2 is YSYEKL. The CDR3 loop is CASSQEEGDTQYF. The CDR3 coding sequence is TGCGCCAGCAGCCAAGAGGAGGGAGATACGCAGTATTTT.